Only a few counts were recorded for the clone carrying this T cell receptor beta chain. Antigen specificity is unknown. This sample was taken from a study of cytomegalovirus exposure and HLA in healthy donors. As for the study in general: T cells numbering about 200 million yielded 95 million to 140 million unique TCR beta sequences in an earlier analysis. Most genotyped donors, roughly 83% of fewer than 400, had Caucasian-associated genetic ancestry. Study observations and caveats: Earlier analysis looked at TCR beta V segments, and most were productive about 87% or about 30% of the time. CMV antigen specificity was confirmed in vitro for three CMV-associated chains.

In germline, CDR1 is MNHNS, CDR2 SASEGT. CDR3 size: 12 residues. V lost 4 bases and J lost 4, with 7 bases in between. PCR employed 60 Vbeta and 13 Jbeta primers. Profiled with immunoSEQ multiplex PCR; TCRdb holds only in-frame clones, not every one. The repertoire holds under 200,000 clones, with approximately 12% as singletons. The receptor was isolated from a man between 50 and 59 years old in good health and CMV-seropositive. The chain couples TRBV6-1 to TRBJ1-2; a possible D gene is TRBD1 (5 bases). The sample was PBMCs. Written as DNA, the CDR3 is TGTGCCAGCAGTGGAGACAGCTATGGCTACACCTTC. Amino acid sequence: CASSGDSYGYTF.